This TCR beta chain was recovered during a study of CD8+ T cells in alopecia areata. Study-wide context: Each day, treated patients took oral tofacitinib twice, at 5 to 10 mg per dose. Overall study results and limits: Higher clonality and more expanded CD8+ clones appeared in lesional than normal scalp.

There are a few counts of this clone. What it recognizes is unknown. cDNA reverse transcribed from extracted RNA served as the sequencing template. Method: immunoSEQ multiplex PCR; TCRdb's copy keeps in-frame clones and lacks some. The sample includes 150,000 to 160,000 clones, 45% to 60% of them seen just once. This CDR3 is built from 15 residues. V was trimmed by 4 bases and J by 0 bases, leaving 14 bases between them. In germline, CDR1 is SGHRS, CDR2 YFSETQ. The TCR comes from a human donor with alopecia areata. The source was CD8+ T cells sorted from blood, collected at week 0. This chain uses TRBV5-1 with TRBJ2-7; the D gene is possibly TRBD1 (6 bases). CDR3 DNA sequence: TGCGCCAGCAGCCTCGTAGGACAGAACTCCTACGAGCAGTACTTC. Its protein product is CASSLVGQNSYEQYF.